This entry features one T cell receptor beta chain sequence. The target antigen is unknown. Germline V lookup: CDR1 MGHRA, CDR2 YSYEKL. With 5 bases removed from V and 10 bases from J, the gap between germline ends came to 27 bases. The CDR3 totals 16 residues. The entry originates in a study of T-cell memory formation after mild COVID-19. Study-level information: The study found TCR clusters largely donor specific.

Broader study findings: Later expanders leaned CD4+, whereas clones that contracted between day 15 and 85 were balanced CD4/CD8. The finding that pre-infection memory included some responding clones suggested that cross-reactive memory joined.

TCRdb passed the 5' RACE reads through MiXCR, listing each CDR3 protein once. Of 250,000 to 350,000 distinct CDR3 sequences in the sample, roughly 13% were seen once. The rearrangement links TRBV4-1 to TRBJ2-7, with D tentatively TRBD1 (6 bases). The TCR originated in a man younger than 35 who had mild COVID-19 (a few samples of this study predate the infection). Cell type and time point are not known. The sequencing sample was made of PBMCs or a T cell subset sorted from them (not recorded which). CDR3 protein: CASSDPARDTSTKQYF. In nucleotides, the CDR3 is TGCGCCAGCAGCGACCCGGCCCGGGACACAAGTACAAAACAGTACTTC.